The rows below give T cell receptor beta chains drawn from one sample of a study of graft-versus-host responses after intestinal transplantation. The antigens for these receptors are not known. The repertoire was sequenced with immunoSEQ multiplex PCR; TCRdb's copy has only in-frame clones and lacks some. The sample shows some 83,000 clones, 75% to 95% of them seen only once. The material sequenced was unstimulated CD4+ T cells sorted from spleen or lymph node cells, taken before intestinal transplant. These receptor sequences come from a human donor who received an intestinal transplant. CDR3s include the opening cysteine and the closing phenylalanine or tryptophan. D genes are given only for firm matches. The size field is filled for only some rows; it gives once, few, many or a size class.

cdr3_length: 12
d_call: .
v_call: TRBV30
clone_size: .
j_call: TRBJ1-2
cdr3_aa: CACTPLGYGYTF
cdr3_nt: TGTGCCTGCACTCCTCTAGGCTATGGCTACACCTTC

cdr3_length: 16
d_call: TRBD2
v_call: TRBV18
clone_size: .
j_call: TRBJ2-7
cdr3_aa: CASSPQPTSVQHEQYF
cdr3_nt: TGTGCCAGCTCACCACAGCCGACTAGCGTCCAGCACGAGCAGTACTTC

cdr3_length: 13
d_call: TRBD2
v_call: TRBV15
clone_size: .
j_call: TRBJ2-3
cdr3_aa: CATGGLSTDTQYF
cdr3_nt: TGTGCCACTGGGGGACTATCCACAGATACGCAGTATTTT

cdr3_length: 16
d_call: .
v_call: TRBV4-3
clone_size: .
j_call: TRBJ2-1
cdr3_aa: CASSQEGGGAYNEQFF
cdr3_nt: TGCGCCAGCAGCCAAGAAGGAGGGGGGGCCTACAATGAGCAGTTCTTC

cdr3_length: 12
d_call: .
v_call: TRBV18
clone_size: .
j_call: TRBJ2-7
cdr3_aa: CASSPGGYEQYF
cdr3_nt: TGTGCCAGCTCACCGGGGGGCTACGAGCAGTACTTC

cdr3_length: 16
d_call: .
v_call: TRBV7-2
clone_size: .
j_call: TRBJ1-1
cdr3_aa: CASSLGVGPPWTEAFF
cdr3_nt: TGTGCCAGCAGCTTAGGGGTTGGGCCTCCGTGGACTGAAGCTTTCTTT

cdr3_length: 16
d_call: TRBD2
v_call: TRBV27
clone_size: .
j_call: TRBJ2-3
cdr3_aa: CASRQFSGGDTDTQYF
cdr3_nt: TGTGCCAGCAGGCAATTTAGCGGGGGGGACACAGATACGCAGTATTTT

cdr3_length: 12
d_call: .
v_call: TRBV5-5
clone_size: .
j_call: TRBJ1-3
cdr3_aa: CASSSPGNTIYF
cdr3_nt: TGTGCCAGCAGCTCTCCTGGAAACACCATATATTTT

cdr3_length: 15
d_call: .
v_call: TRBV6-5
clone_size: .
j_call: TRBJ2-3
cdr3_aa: CASDTGSVGADTQYF
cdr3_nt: TGTGCCAGCGATACCGGATCAGTAGGGGCGGATACGCAGTATTTT

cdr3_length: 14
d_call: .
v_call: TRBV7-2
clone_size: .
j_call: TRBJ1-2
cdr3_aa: CASTLSGGRNGYTF
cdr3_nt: TGTGCCAGCACCCTTAGCGGAGGGCGCAATGGCTACACCTTC

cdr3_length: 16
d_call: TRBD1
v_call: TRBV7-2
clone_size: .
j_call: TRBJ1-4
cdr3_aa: CASSLAGTGGIEKLFF
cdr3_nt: TGTGCCAGCAGCTTAGCGGGGACAGGGGGGATTGAAAAACTGTTTTTT

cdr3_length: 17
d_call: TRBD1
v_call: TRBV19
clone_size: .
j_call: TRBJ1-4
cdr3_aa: CASRKGDEGARGEKLFF
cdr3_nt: TGTGCCAGTAGGAAGGGGGACGAGGGGGCGCGGGGTGAAAAACTGTTTTTT

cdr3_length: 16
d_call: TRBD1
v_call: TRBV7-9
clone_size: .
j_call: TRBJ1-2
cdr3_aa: CASSLGTGGGNYGYTF
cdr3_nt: TGTGCCAGCAGCTTAGGGACAGGGGGCGGAAACTATGGCTACACCTTC

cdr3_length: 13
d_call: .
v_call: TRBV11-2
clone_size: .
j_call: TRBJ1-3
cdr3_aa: CASSYPEGHTIYF
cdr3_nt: TGTGCCAGCAGCTACCCGGAGGGGCACACCATATATTTT

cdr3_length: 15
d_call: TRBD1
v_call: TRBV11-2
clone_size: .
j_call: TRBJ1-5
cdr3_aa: CASSLTGQSNQPQHF
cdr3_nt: TGTGCCAGCAGCTTAACGGGACAGTCCAATCAGCCCCAGCATTTT

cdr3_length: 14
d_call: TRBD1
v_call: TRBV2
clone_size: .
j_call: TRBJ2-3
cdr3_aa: CASDLTGVADTQYF
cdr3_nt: TGTGCCAGCGACCTGACAGGGGTTGCAGATACGCAGTATTTT

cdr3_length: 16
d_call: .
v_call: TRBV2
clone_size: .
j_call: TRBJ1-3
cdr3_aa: CASSEVGMPSGNTIYF
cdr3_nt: TGTGCCAGCAGTGAAGTGGGCATGCCCTCTGGAAACACCATATATTTT

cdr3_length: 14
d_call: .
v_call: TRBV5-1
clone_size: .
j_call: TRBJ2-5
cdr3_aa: CASSQGPSRETQYF
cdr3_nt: TGCGCCAGCAGCCAGGGGCCTTCCAGAGAGACCCAGTACTTC

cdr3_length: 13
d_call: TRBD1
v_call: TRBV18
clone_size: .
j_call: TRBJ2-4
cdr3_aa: CASSPPGQGRTYF
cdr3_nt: TGTGCCAGCTCACCACCTGGACAGGGTCGAACTTACTTC

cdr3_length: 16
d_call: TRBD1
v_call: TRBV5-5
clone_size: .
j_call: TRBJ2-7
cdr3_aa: CASSLIYGTESYEQYF
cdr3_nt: TGTGCCAGCAGCTTAATCTACGGGACAGAGTCCTACGAGCAGTACTTC

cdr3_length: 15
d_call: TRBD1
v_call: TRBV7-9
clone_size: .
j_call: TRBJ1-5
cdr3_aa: CASSLGQVGLEPQHF
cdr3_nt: TGTGCCAGCAGCCTGGGACAGGTCGGGTTGGAGCCCCAGCATTTT

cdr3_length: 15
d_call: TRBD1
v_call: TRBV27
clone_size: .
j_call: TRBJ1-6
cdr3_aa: CASSRDRGRNSPLHF
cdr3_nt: TGTGCCAGCAGTCGGGACAGGGGGCGAAATTCACCCCTCCACTTT

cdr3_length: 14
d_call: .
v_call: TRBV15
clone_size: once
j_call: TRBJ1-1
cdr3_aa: CATSRDGGYTEAFF
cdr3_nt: TGTGCCACCAGCAGAGACGGGGGGTACACTGAAGCTTTCTTT

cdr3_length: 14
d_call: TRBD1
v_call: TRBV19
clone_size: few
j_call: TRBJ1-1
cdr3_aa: CASSITGVNTEAFF
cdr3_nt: TGTGCCAGTAGTATAACAGGGGTCAACACTGAAGCTTTCTTT

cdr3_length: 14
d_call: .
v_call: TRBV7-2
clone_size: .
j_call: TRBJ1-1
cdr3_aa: CASSLGGGVTEAFF
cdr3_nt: TGTGCCAGCAGCTTAGGAGGGGGGGTCACTGAAGCTTTCTTT

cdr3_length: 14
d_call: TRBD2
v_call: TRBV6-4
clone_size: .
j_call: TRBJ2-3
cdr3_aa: CASSLGLGTDTQYF
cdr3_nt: TGTGCCAGCAGTTTGGGACTAGGTACAGATACGCAGTATTTT

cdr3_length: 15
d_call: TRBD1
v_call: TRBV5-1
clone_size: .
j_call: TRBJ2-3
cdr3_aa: CASSSQGIGTDTQYF
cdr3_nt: TGCGCCAGCAGCTCACAGGGGATTGGCACAGATACGCAGTATTTT

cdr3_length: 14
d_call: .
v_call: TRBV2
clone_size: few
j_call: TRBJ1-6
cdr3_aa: CASSEYSHNSPLHF
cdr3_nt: TGTGCCAGCAGTGAATATAGCCACAATTCACCCCTCCACTTT

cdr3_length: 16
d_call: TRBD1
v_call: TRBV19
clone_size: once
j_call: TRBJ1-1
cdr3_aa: CASSMRDRGGGTEAFF
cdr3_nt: TGTGCCAGTAGTATGCGGGACAGGGGAGGGGGCACTGAAGCTTTCTTT

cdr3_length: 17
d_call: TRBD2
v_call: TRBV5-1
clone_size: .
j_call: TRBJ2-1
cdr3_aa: CASSSGMRGATYNEQFF
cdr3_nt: TGCGCCAGCAGCTCTGGGATGCGGGGGGCCACCTACAATGAGCAGTTCTTC

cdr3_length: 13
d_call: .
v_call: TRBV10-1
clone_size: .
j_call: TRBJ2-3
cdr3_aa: CASSDRSTDTQYF
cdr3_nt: TGCGCCAGCAGTGACAGGTCAACAGATACGCAGTATTTT

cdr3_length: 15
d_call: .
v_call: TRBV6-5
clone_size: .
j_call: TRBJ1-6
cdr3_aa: CASRAGAMANSPLHF
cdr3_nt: TGTGCCAGCAGAGCAGGGGCCATGGCTAATTCACCCCTCCACTTT

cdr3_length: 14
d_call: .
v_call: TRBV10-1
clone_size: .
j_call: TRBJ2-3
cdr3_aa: CASSPLGLGDTQYF
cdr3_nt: TGCGCCAGCAGTCCGCTGGGACTTGGAGATACGCAGTATTTT

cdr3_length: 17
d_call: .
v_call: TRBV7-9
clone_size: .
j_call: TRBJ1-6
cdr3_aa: CASSLGGRESYNSPLHF
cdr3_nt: TGTGCCAGCAGCTTAGGCGGGAGGGAATCCTATAATTCACCCCTCCACTTT

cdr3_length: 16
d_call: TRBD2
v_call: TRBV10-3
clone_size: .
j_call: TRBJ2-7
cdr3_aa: CAISESGLAGGAEQYF
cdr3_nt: TGTGCCATCAGTGAGTCGGGACTAGCGGGGGGGGCCGAGCAGTACTTC

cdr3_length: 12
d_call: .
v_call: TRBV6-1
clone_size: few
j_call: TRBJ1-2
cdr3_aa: CASSAGGAGYTF
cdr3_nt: TGTGCCAGCAGCGCGGGGGGCGCAGGCTACACCTTC

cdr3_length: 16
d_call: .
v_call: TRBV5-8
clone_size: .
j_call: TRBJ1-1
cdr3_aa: CASSLVESRWDTEAFF
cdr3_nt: TGTGCCAGCAGCTTGGTAGAGTCGAGGTGGGACACTGAAGCTTTCTTT

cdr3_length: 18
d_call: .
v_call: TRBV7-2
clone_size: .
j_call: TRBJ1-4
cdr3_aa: CASSQRGGEGGLGEKLFF
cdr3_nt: TGTGCCAGCAGCCAGAGGGGCGGGGAGGGGGGATTAGGTGAAAAACTGTTTTTT

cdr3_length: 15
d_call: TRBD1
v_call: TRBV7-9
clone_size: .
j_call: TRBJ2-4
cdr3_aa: CASSLVGQAANIQYF
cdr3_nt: TGTGCCAGCAGCTTGGTGGGACAGGCTGCAAACATTCAGTACTTC

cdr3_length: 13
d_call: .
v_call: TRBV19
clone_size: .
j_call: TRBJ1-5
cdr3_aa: CASSIVQGQPQHF
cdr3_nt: TGTGCCAGTAGTATAGTCCAGGGCCAGCCCCAGCATTTT

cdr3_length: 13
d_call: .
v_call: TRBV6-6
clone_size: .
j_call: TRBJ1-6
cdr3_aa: CASSGREYSPLHF
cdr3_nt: TGTGCCAGCAGTGGGCGTGAGTATTCACCCCTCCACTTT

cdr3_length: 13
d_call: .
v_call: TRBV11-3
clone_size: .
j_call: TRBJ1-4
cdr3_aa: CASSLNQNEKLFF
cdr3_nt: TGTGCCAGCAGCTTGAACCAGAATGAAAAACTGTTTTTT

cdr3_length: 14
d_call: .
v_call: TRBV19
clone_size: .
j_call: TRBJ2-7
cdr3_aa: CASSTNYRDYEQYF
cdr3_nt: TGTGCCAGTAGTACCAATTACAGGGACTACGAGCAGTACTTC

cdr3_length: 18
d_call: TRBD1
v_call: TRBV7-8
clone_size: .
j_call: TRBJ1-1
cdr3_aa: CASSFRGPGQSMNTEAFF
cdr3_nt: TGTGCCAGCAGCTTCCGCGGCCCGGGACAGAGCATGAACACTGAAGCTTTCTTT

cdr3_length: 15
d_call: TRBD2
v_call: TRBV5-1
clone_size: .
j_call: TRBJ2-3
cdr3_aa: CASSLGRGGTDTQYF
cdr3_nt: TGCGCCAGCAGCTTGGGACGGGGGGGCACAGATACGCAGTATTTT

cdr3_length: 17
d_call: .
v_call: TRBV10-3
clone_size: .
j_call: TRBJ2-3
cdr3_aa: CAISESTGSGGADTQYF
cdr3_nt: TGTGCCATCAGTGAGTCGACGGGTTCCGGGGGTGCAGATACGCAGTATTTT

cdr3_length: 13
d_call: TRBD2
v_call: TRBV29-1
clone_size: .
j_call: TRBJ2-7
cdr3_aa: CSVALGRDYEQYF
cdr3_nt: TGCAGCGTTGCCCTAGGGAGGGACTACGAGCAGTACTTC

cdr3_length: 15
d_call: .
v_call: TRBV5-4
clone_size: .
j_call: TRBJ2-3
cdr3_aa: CASSLSQGGINTQYF
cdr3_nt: TGTGCCAGCAGCTTGAGTCAAGGGGGAATTAATACGCAGTATTTT

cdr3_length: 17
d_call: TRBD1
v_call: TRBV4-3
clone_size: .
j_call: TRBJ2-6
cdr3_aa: CASSQGTGGPGANVLTF
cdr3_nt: TGCGCCAGCAGCCAAGGGACAGGGGGACCTGGGGCCAACGTCCTGACTTTC

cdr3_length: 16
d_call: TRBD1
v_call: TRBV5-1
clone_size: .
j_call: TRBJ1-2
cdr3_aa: CASRSGTGILGGGYTF
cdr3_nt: TGCGCCAGCAGGTCCGGGACAGGGATTCTAGGAGGTGGCTACACCTTC

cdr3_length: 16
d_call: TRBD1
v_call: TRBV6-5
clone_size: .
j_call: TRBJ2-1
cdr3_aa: CASSYTHRGLSNEQFF
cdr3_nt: TGTGCCAGCAGTTACACACACAGGGGGCTTAGCAATGAGCAGTTCTTC